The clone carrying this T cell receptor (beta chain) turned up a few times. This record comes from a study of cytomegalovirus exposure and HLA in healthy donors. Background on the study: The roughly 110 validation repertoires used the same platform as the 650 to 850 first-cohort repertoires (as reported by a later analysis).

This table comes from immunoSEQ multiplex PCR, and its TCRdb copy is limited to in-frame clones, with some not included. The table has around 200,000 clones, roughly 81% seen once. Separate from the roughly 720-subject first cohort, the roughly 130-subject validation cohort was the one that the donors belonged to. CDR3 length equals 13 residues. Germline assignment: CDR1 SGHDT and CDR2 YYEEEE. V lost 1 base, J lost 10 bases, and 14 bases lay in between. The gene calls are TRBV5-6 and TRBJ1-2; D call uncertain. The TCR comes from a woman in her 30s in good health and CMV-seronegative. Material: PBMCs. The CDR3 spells CASSLTGLSVYTF. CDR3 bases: TGTGCCAGCAGCTTGACGGGATTGTCCGTCTACACCTTC.